This TCR beta chain is from a study of T cell repertoires in cytomegalovirus infection. This clonotype was detected a few times. TCRdb re-called the reads through MiXCR, storing one row per CDR3 protein. The data show roughly 140,000 distinct CDR3 sequences, with about 25% seen just once and 9.5% to 13% held by the top ten. The TCR was taken from a human donor in good health (CMV status not recorded). Some clones in this sample may be carry-over from other donors' samples. The sample consisted of PBMCs.

The CDR3 protein is CASSLEVYNEQFF. The CDR3 nucleotides read TGTGCCAGCAGCTTAGAGGTTTACAATGAGCAGTTCTTC. V and J are TRBV11-2 and TRBJ2-1; no clear D. The CDR3 sequence is 13 residues long. The germline CDR1 and CDR2 sequences are SGHAT and FQNNGV. Trimming took 0 bases from V and 4 from J, leaving 4 bases between them.